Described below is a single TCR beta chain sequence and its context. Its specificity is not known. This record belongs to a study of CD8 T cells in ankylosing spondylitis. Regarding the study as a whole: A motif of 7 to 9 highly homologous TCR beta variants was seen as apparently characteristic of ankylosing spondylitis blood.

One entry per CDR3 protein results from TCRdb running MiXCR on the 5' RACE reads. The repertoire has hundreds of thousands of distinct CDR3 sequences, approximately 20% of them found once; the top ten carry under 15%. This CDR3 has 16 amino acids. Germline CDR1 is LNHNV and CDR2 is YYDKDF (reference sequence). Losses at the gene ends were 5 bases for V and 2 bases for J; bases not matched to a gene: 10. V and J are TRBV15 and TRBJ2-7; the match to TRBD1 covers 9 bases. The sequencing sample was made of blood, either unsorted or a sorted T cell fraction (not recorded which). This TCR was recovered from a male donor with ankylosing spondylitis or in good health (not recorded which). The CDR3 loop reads CATSGWDRELTYEQYF. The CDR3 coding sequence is TGTGCCACCAGCGGATGGGACAGGGAGCTTACCTACGAGCAGTACTTC.